This TCR beta chain was sequenced in a study of cytomegalovirus exposure and HLA in healthy donors. General observations from the study: As a later analysis showed, a missense DCLRE1C variant was linked to trimming of TCR beta V- and J-genes. In an earlier analysis, productive rearrangement rates for most beta V segments clustered near 87% or 30%. When the data were analyzed later, several of the most significant clusters appeared to be linked to common viral pathogens.

As for this clone: What it binds is unknown.

The study ran its PCR with 60 Vbeta and 13 Jbeta primers. Some clones are missing from TCRdb's copy, which holds only in-frame ones; the method was immunoSEQ multiplex PCR. The table shows roughly 140,000 clones, with around 60% occurring only once. The germline CDR1 and CDR2 sequences are SQVTM and ANQGSEA. After removal of 2 bases from V and 0 bases from J, the junction contained 3 bases not matched to a gene. The CDR3 loop spans 16 amino acids. The sequencing input was PBMCs. This TCR derives from a woman aged 55 to 70 in good health and CMV-seropositive. The rearrangement links TRBV29-1 to TRBJ2-6, with 8 nucleotides matching TRBD1. Written as DNA, the CDR3 is TGCAGCGTTGAAACAGGGGGGTACTCTGGGGCCAACGTCCTGACTTTC. This translates into CSVETGGYSGANVLTF.